The 18 T cell receptor beta chains presented below share a single source sample, sequenced in a study of post-analysis software for immune sequencing data. Broader study findings: Comparison of patients with controls showed five TRBV segments more frequent in patients, TRBV5-6, TRBV5-1 and TRBV20-1 among them.

For these receptors, no antigen is known. Unique-molecular-identifier-tagged TCR beta cDNA libraries were used. Using its own MiXCR run on the PCR reads, TCRdb lists one record per CDR3 protein. The sample lists some 690,000 distinct CDR3 sequences, approximately 59% occurring once. The sequenced sample consisted of blood. All receptors derive from a girl aged 2-9 years with multiple sclerosis.

This chain links TRBV7-9 with TRBJ1-2, with D uncertain. The CDR3 spans 14 residues. Germline CDR1 and CDR2: SEHNR and FQNEAQ (reference sequence). V gave up 2 bases and J gave up 8 bases, with 15 bases separating them. DNA of the CDR3: TGTGCCAGCAGCTTATTTGGGGAGGCGTTCGGCTACACCTTC. Translation: CASSLFGEAFGYTF.

This rearrangement joins TRBV12-3 or TRBV12-4 to TRBJ1-1; possibly TRBD1 for D (5 bases). Deletions cut 4 bases from V and 1 base from J, with 10 bases between. The CDR3 is 14 residues long. CDR3 coding DNA: TGTGCCAGCAGTTCACAGGCCACGAACACTGAAGCTTTCTTT. It codes for CASSSQATNTEAFF.

CDR3 nucleotide sequence: TGTGCCAGCAGTGAGTGGGCTAGCGGGACAGGGGATGAGCAGTTCTTC. Encoded protein: CASSEWASGTGDEQFF. The chain links TRBV25-1 to TRBJ2-1, with D perhaps matching TRBD1 (10 bases). V was clipped by 3 bases and J by 8 bases, with 20 bases between them. Germline CDR1 MGHDK, CDR2 SYGVNS. The CDR3 is 16 residues long.

The J gene is TRBJ1-2, the V gene TRBV12-3 or TRBV12-4; TRBD1 matches at 9 bases. The CDR3 extends over 14 amino acids. V was clipped by 4 bases and J by 7 bases; unmatched bases: 7. Here the CDR3 DNA reads TGTGCCAGCAGTTCGGGACAGGGCCGGGGTGGCTACACCTTC. Translating gives CASSSGQGRGGYTF.

This clonotype turned up a few times. The J gene is TRBJ2-3, the V gene TRBV29-1, with D hard to call. V lost 0 bases and J lost 1, with 11 bases in between. The CDR3 length is 15 residues. Germline V gene data show CDR1 as SQVTM and CDR2 as ANQGSEA. The CDR3, as DNA: TGCAGCGTTGAAGATCCCTCTTTGGGCACAGATACGCAGTATTTT. This codes for CSVEDPSLGTDTQYF.

This rearrangement joins TRBV29-1 to TRBJ2-1; D is tentatively TRBD1 or TRBD2 (6 bases each). This CDR3 is built from 13 residues. CDR1 SQVTM and CDR2 ANQGSEA come from the germline V gene. V shed 7 bases and J shed 6 bases, with 16 bases lying between them. The CDR3 DNA follows: TGCAGCGCCATCGAGGGGGGTATCAATGAGCAGTTCTTC. The encoded protein is CSAIEGGINEQFF.

This chain links TRBV7-2 with TRBJ2-7; D is perhaps TRBD2 (6 bases). The J call is doubtful: the DNA matches TRBJ2-5 better. In germline, CDR1 is SGHTA, CDR2 FQGNSA. CDR3 length equals 15 residues. In nucleotides, the CDR3 is TGTGCCAGCAGCTCAAGTGCCCGGGGGCAAGAGACCCAGTACTTC. Translated, it gives CASSSSARGQETQYF.

For this clonotype: One end of the junction is discordant with germline, which a read error may explain. The chain joins TRBV5-1 to TRBJ1-2; 8 bases are a match to TRBD1. The CDR3 is 16 amino acids. Germline loops: CDR1 SGHRS, CDR2 YFSETQ. The CDR3 DNA reads TGTGCCAGCAGCTTGGCTCCCGGGACAGGCGTATATGGCTACACCTTC. This gives the protein CASSLAPGTGVYGYTF.

The chain recombines TRBV20-1 with TRBJ2-3; 12 positions agree with TRBD2. The germline CDR1 and CDR2 sequences are DFQATT and SNEGSKA (reference sequence). The CDR3 totals 17 residues. After removal of 6 bases from V and 5 bases from J, the junction contained 15 bases not matched to a gene. CDR3 amino acids: CSARGLAGGPERDTQYF. CDR3 DNA sequence: TGCAGTGCCCGCGGTCTAGCGGGAGGGCCTGAAAGAGATACGCAGTATTTT.

The chain's CDR3 is CSASSAGPPGELFF. The DNA for the CDR3 is TGCAGTGCTAGTTCCGCAGGGCCCCCCGGGGAGCTGTTTTTT. J is TRBJ2-2 and V is TRBV20-1; D might be TRBD1 (5 bases). Trimming left V 3 bases short and J 6 bases short, with 14 bases between. The CDR3 length is 14 residues. CDR1 and CDR2 from the germline V gene are DFQATT and SNEGSKA (reference sequence).

This clonotype appeared many times. The chain couples TRBV29-1 to TRBJ2-1; the D gene is possibly TRBD2 (5 bases). Per germline, CDR1 SQVTM and CDR2 ANQGSEA. V gave up 6 bases and J gave up 8 bases, with 17 bases separating them. The length of the CDR3 is 13 residues. The CDR3 DNA reads TGCAGCGTCTACGTCGACTATAACGATGAGCAGTTCTTC. Translation: CSVYVDYNDEQFF.

The gene calls are TRBV6-6 and TRBJ1-2; TRBD1 agrees at 9 bases. The CDR3 has 14 residues. V shed 6 bases and J 7 bases; nucleotides not matched to a gene: 9. Germline CDR1 and CDR2: MNHNY and SVGAGI (reference sequence). DNA for the CDR3: TGTGCCAGCAGACCTGAACAGGGGGCCTCTGGCTACACCTTC. Encoded protein: CASRPEQGASGYTF.

The V gene is TRBV9, the J gene TRBJ2-2; 11 bases are a match to TRBD2. This CDR3 contains 18 residues. With 2 bases clipped from V and 1 base from J, the junction kept 7 bases outside the gene matches. Germline loops: CDR1 SGDLS, CDR2 YYNGEE. This CDR3 reads CASSVPSGRPKNTGELFF. CDR3 in DNA: TGTGCCAGCAGCGTGCCTAGCGGGAGGCCAAAGAACACCGGGGAGCTGTTTTTT.

This clonotype was counted only a few times. V gene TRBV6-1 combines with J gene TRBJ2-4; D perhaps matches TRBD1 (6 bases). TRBJ2-7 matches the DNA end more closely, so the J call is doubtful. CDR1 and CDR2 from the germline V gene are MNHNS and SASEGT. The CDR3 is made up of 14 amino acids. The CDR3: CASNTRGFVYEQYF. CDR3 DNA sequence: TGTGCCAGCAATACCAGGGGATTCGTCTACGAGCAGTACTTC.

This chain joins TRBV20-1 and TRBJ1-1; no definite D call. Trimming removed 8 bases at V and 1 base at J, with 17 bases between. This CDR3 region has 14 residues. CDR1 is DFQATT, CDR2 SNEGSKA, per germline (reference sequence). The CDR3 DNA sequence: TGCAGTACTACCCGACCGGACCCGAACACTGAAGCTTTCTTT. Translation gives CSTTRPDPNTEAFF.

In this sample, this clonotype turned up a few times. The chain carries TRBV10-3 and TRBJ2-5, with 9 bases identical to TRBD1. Germline lookup yields CDR1 ENHRY and CDR2 SYGVKD. V shed 6 bases, J shed 4 bases, and the junction held 9 bases outside the gene matches. The CDR3 loop spans 15 amino acids. Written as DNA, the CDR3 is TGTGCCATCAGGGCTAAAGGACAGGGGATAGAGACCCAGTACTTC. Translated: CAIRAKGQGIETQYF.

The rearrangement uses TRBV5-1 and TRBJ1-2; 8 nucleotides agree with TRBD1. Unmatched junction bases numbered 8, after V lost 0 bases and J lost 4 bases. The CDR3 runs 16 residues. CDR1 is SGHRS, CDR2 YFSETQ, per germline. CDR3 bases: TGCGCCAGCAGCTTGGAACCCCAGGGGGCGTTCTATGGCTACACCTTC. Translated, it gives CASSLEPQGAFYGYTF.

This clonotype was detected once. The rearrangement uses TRBV3-1 and TRBJ1-2, with 7 bases identical to TRBD1. The V gene's germline CDR1 is LGHDT and CDR2 YNNKEL (reference sequence). The CDR3 length is 16 residues. The V gene end was trimmed by 0 bases and the J gene end by 4 bases; junction bases not matched to a gene: 8. CDR3 loop: CASSQDGGGGVYGYTF. In DNA form, the CDR3 reads TGTGCCAGCAGCCAAGATGGAGGGGGCGGCGTCTATGGCTACACCTTC.